These 18 T cell receptor beta chains were sequenced from one sample in a study of blood T cells in healthy people across ages. A second about 6 to 11 cycle PCR used barcoded and J-beta primers. TCRdb itself ran the 5' RACE reads through MiXCR, one entry per CDR3 protein. The data contain some 1.4 million distinct CDR3 sequences, 40% to 50% of them singletons. Sequencing was performed on blood. All receptors come from a woman between 18 and 29 years old in good health.

The J gene is TRBJ2-7, the V gene TRBV27; possibly TRBD1 or TRBD2 for D (5 bases each). Trimming took off 6 bases at V and 6 bases at J, with 12 bases between the two ends. Looked up from germline, CDR1 is MNHEY and CDR2 is SMNVEV (reference sequence). The CDR3 sequence is 12 residues long. The CDR3 is CASSLQAGEQYF. The CDR3 nucleotides read TGTGCCAGCAGCCTACAGGCGGGCGAGCAGTACTTC.

The chain couples TRBV7-2 to TRBJ2-1; 11 bases align to TRBD2. The end of the DNA is better explained by TRBJ2-7, so the J call may be wrong. The CDR3 has 16 residues. In germline, CDR1 is SGHTA, CDR2 FQGNSA. The CDR3 loop is CASSKTSGIAYNEQYF. The DNA for the CDR3 is TGTGCCAGCAGTAAGACTAGCGGGATAGCCTACAATGAGCAGTACTTC.

The CDR3 bases are TGTGCCAGCAGCAGAGGACAGGGGAATGCTAACTATGGCTACACCTTC. Amino acid sequence: CASSRGQGNANYGYTF. The V and J genes are TRBV5-4 and TRBJ1-2; 9 bases match TRBD1. The CDR3 loop spans 16 amino acids. V lost 4 bases and J lost 0; bases outside the gene matches: 7. Per the germline V gene, CDR1 is SGHNT and CDR2 is YYREEE (reference sequence).

This chain connects TRBV6-6 to TRBJ1-1; no definite D call. Germline CDR1 and CDR2: MNHNY and SVGAGI (reference sequence). Trimming stripped 2 bases from V and 8 bases from J, with 12 bases between. The CDR3 loop spans 13 amino acids. CDR3 coding DNA: TGTGCCAGCAGTTACCCGGTGACTGACGAAGCTTTCTTT. Protein: CASSYPVTDEAFF.

This clonotype was detected a few times. The CDR3 sequence: CASSSSGQLNNEQFF. As DNA, the CDR3 is TGTGCCAGCAGCAGTTCGGGACAGCTCAACAATGAGCAGTTCTTC. The J gene is TRBJ2-1, the V gene TRBV12-3 or TRBV12-4; the match to TRBD1 covers 7 bases. V gave up 6 bases and J gave up 5 bases; unmatched junction bases: 10. This CDR3 has 15 amino acids.

This clonotype has only a few counts. The V and J genes are TRBV10-3 and TRBJ1-1; D is possibly TRBD1 (6 bases). V was cut by 4 bases and J by 1 base, with 16 bases left in between. The CDR3 is 16 amino acids. Germline CDR1 reads ENHRY; CDR2 reads SYGVKD. The CDR3 DNA follows: TGTGCCATCAGTGCCTCCCGACAGGTCCAGAACACTGAAGCTTTCTTT. This sequence encodes CAISASRQVQNTEAFF.

J is TRBJ2-1 and V is TRBV3-1, with 7 nucleotides matching TRBD2. Germline V gives CDR1 LGHDT, CDR2 YNNKEL (reference sequence). Unmatched junction bases numbered 16, after V lost 5 bases and J lost 9 bases. This CDR3 is built from 16 residues. The CDR3 loop reads CASSSKFRTPGGEQFF. DNA of the CDR3: TGTGCCAGCAGCTCCAAGTTCAGGACCCCGGGGGGTGAGCAGTTCTTC.

V usage is TRBV4-1 and J usage is TRBJ2-2, with 10 bases aligning to TRBD2. CDR3 length equals 18 residues. The V and J ends lost 3 bases and 7 bases, in that order; junction bases with no gene match: 14. Germline lookup yields CDR1 MGHRA and CDR2 YSYEKL. CDR3 residues: CASSQYASGRASGGELFF. DNA for the CDR3: TGCGCCAGCAGCCAGTACGCTAGCGGGAGAGCGTCAGGCGGGGAGCTGTTTTTT.

This chain uses TRBV7-6 with TRBJ2-1; 9 bases fit TRBD1. Trimming took 5 bases from V and 4 from J; bases not matched to a gene: 24. There are 21 residues in the CDR3. Germline V gives CDR1 SGHVS, CDR2 FNYEAQ. DNA for the CDR3: TGTGCCAGCAGCCAACAGGGACAGGGAGCTGGCTCCCTCGATGGTTACAATGAGCAGTTCTTC. It encodes CASSQQGQGAGSLDGYNEQFF.

This clonotype was detected a few times. V usage is TRBV2 and J usage is TRBJ2-3, with 7 bases that match TRBD2. CDR1 is SNHLY, CDR2 FYNNEI, per germline. CDR3 size: 12 residues. The junction had 5 bases not matched to a gene; V was cut back by 6 bases and J by 8 bases. CDR3 nucleotides: TGTGCCAGCAGGACTAGCAGGGTTACGCAGTATTTT. It yields the protein CASRTSRVTQYF.

This chain joins TRBV7-2 and TRBJ2-2; possible D gene TRBD1, 6 bases. CDR1 is SGHTA, CDR2 FQGNSA, per germline. There are 16 residues in the CDR3. V lost 6 bases to trimming and J lost 1 base, with 15 bases between them. The CDR3 spells CASRLNTGLNTGELFF. CDR3 sequence (DNA): TGTGCCAGCAGATTAAACACAGGGTTGAACACCGGGGAGCTGTTTTTT.

The rearrangement uses TRBV18 and TRBJ2-1, with 13 bases lining up with TRBD2. The V gene end was trimmed by 2 bases and the J gene end by 7 bases; junction bases not matched to a gene: 2. CDR1 KGHSH and CDR2 LQKENI come from the germline V gene. This CDR3 is 15 amino acids long. The CDR3 DNA reads as TGTGCCAGCTCACCAAGGACTAGCGGGAGTAATGAGCAGTTCTTC. The encoded protein is CASSPRTSGSNEQFF.

The J gene is TRBJ2-5, the V gene TRBV6-2 or TRBV6-3; D gene uncertain. The V end lost 2 bases, the J end lost 0 bases, and 10 bases lay between the germline ends. The CDR3 is made up of 15 amino acids. CDR1 and CDR2 from the germline V gene are MNHEY and SVGEGT. The CDR3 coding sequence is TGTGCCAGCAGTTACGACGGCTTGTACCAAGAGACCCAGTACTTC. Translated, it gives CASSYDGLYQETQYF.

The chain has TRBV27 and TRBJ2-2, with D perhaps matching TRBD1 (5 bases). CDR1 and CDR2 (germline): MNHEY, SMNVEV (reference sequence). This CDR3 region has 16 residues. V lost 1 base to trimming and J lost 0 bases, with 9 bases between them. The CDR3 here is CASSLWGVTNTGELFF. The CDR3 coding sequence is TGTGCCAGCAGTTTATGGGGCGTCACGAACACCGGGGAGCTGTTTTTT.

The chain couples TRBV2 to TRBJ1-2; D is perhaps TRBD1 (5 bases). This CDR3 comprises 12 residues. Trimming removed 4 bases at V and 3 bases at J, with 6 bases between. The germline V gene encodes CDR1 SNHLY and CDR2 FYNNEI. The CDR3 DNA is TGTGCCAGCAGTGCAGGGTACTATGGCTACACCTTC. Amino acids: CASSAGYYGYTF.

The rearrangement joins TRBV28 to TRBJ1-1; TRBD1 is a possible D gene (5 bases). Germline V CDR1 and CDR2: MDHEN, SYDVKM. V was clipped by 3 bases and J by 10 bases, with 12 bases between them. CDR3 length: 12 amino acids. The CDR3, as DNA: TGTGCCAGCAGTTTTGGGGGTTTGGTAGCTTTCTTT. It specifies CASSFGGLVAFF.

The chain has TRBV15 and TRBJ2-7, with 9 bases aligning to TRBD1. The CDR3 consists of 15 residues. The germline gives CDR1 LNHNV, CDR2 YYDKDF (reference sequence). J gave up 3 bases and V 5 bases, and 8 bases lay outside the gene matches. CDR3 region: CATSPRLTGGYEQYF. For the CDR3, the DNA is TGTGCCACCAGCCCTAGACTGACAGGGGGCTACGAGCAGTACTTC.

In this sample, this clonotype turned up a few times. The chain carries TRBV5-5 and TRBJ2-1, with TRBD2 as a possible D gene (5 bases). Germline V CDR1 and CDR2: SGHKS, YYEKEE (reference sequence). V lost 5 bases, J lost 3 bases, and 18 bases lay in between. The CDR3 length is 16 residues. Here the CDR3 reads CASSPDGAGGYNEQFF. As DNA, the CDR3 is TGTGCCAGCAGTCCTGACGGAGCCGGAGGCTACAATGAGCAGTTCTTC. Filled out from reference TRBV5-5 and TRBJ2-1, the complete variable domain reads DAGVTQSPTHLIKTRGQQVTLRCSPISGHKSVSWYQQVLGQGPQFIFQYYEKEERGRGNFPDRFSARQFPNYSSELNVNALLLGDSALYLCASSPDGAGGYNEQFFGPGTRLTVL.